This T cell receptor beta chain was sequenced for a study of Ad26.COV2.S vaccination and SARS-CoV-2 variants. Libraries were prepared by immunoSEQ multiplex PCR; TCRdb keeps only in-frame clonotypes and omits some of them. The top ten hold under 2% of the sample, which has more than 400,000 clones, about 90% seen once. The treatment is: around 19 received Ad26.COV2.S at low or high dose, single or two shots; about five received placebo; per-sample allocation not given. Each sample was drawn 63 days after the first injection (of vaccine or placebo). V shed 6 bases and J shed 6 bases, with 18 bases lying between them. The CDR3 is made up of 14 amino acids. Germline CDR1 reads SGDLS; CDR2 reads YYNGEE.

The clonotype originates from a person between 18 and 65 years old who received the Ad26.COV2.S COVID-19 vaccine or a placebo. Sequenced material: peripheral blood, taken in a trial of Ad26.COV2.S vaccine versus placebo. The V and J genes are TRBV9 and TRBJ1-2; TRBD1 is a possible D gene (6 bases). The CDR3 spells CASTPGGDRNGYTF. The CDR3 bases are TGTGCCAGCACCCCCGGAGGCGACAGGAATGGCTACACCTTC. The full variable domain, its missing parts supplied by reference TRBV9 and TRBJ1-2, is DSGVTQTPKHLITATGQRVTLRCSPRSGDLSVYWYQQSLDQGLQFLIQYYNGEERAKGNILERFSAQQFPDLHSELNLSSLELGDSALYFCASTPGGDRNGYTFGSGTRLTVV.